These 7 T cell receptor beta chains were sequenced from one sample in a study of blood T cell repertoires in COVID-19. The table came from immunoSEQ multiplex PCR; TCRdb's copy has only in-frame clones and leaves some out. The table shows roughly 190,000 clones, with less than 85% occurring only once. Sequences were obtained from peripheral blood. The origin of the receptors is a woman aged 50 to 60 with acute or convalescent COVID-19.

This chain uses TRBV7-2 with TRBJ2-5; D may be TRBD2 (6 bases). CDR3 length: 14 amino acids. Per the germline V gene, CDR1 is SGHTA and CDR2 is FQGNSA. The V gene lost 2 bases and the J gene lost 1 base, with 8 bases spanning the gap. CDR3 sequence reads: CASSLRGTQETQYF. CDR3 DNA: TGTGCCAGCAGCTTACGCGGGACCCAAGAGACCCAGTACTTC.

V usage is TRBV5-6 and J usage is TRBJ1-1, with D possibly matching TRBD1 (5 bases). The CDR3 runs 15 residues. The germline V and J ends were trimmed by 1 base and 4 bases, with 14 bases remaining between them. The germline gives CDR1 SGHDT, CDR2 YYEEEE. The CDR3 here is CASSLYQGSSTEAFF. DNA of the CDR3: TGTGCCAGCAGCTTGTATCAGGGTTCGAGCACTGAAGCTTTCTTT.

The chain employs TRBV5-4 and TRBJ1-1; 9 nucleotides line up with TRBD1. J lost 0 bases, V lost 5 bases, and 17 bases had no gene match. The CDR3 loop spans 19 amino acids. CDR1 and CDR2 (germline): SGHNT, YYREEE (reference sequence). CDR3 sequence (DNA): TGTGCCAGCAGTTCCCCCCCCGGACAGGGGACCAAGATGAACACTGAAGCTTTCTTT. This sequence encodes CASSSPPGQGTKMNTEAFF.

The gene calls are TRBV4-3 and TRBJ1-2; 7 nucleotides agree with TRBD1. The ends lost 0 bases at V and 5 bases at J; junction bases unmatched: 9. The CDR3 length is 16 residues. From germline, CDR1 is LGHNA and CDR2 YSLEER. CDR3 DNA: TGCGCCAGCAGCCAAGATCGACAGGGTAGAATGTATGGCTACACCTTC. Translated, it gives CASSQDRQGRMYGYTF.

V and J are TRBV25-1 and TRBJ2-1, with 13 bases matching TRBD2. Trimming removed 4 bases from V and 4 bases from J; junction bases left unmatched: 4. The CDR3 runs to 16 residues. Germline CDR1 MGHDK, CDR2 SYGVNS. Written as DNA, the CDR3 is TGTGCCAGCAGTGGAGGGGGACTAGCGGGGTACAATGAGCAGTTCTTC. Translated, it gives CASSGGGLAGYNEQFF.

The chain joins TRBV30 to TRBJ1-5; TRBD1 matches at 8 bases. Germline V gene data show CDR1 as GTSNPN and CDR2 as SVGIG (reference sequence). The CDR3 length is 13 residues. The V and J ends lost 3 bases and 8 bases, in that order; junction bases with no gene match: 6. The CDR3 DNA reads as TGTGCCTGGAGCACAGGGGGAGTGAAGCCCCAGCATTTT. It codes for CAWSTGGVKPQHF.

The V gene is TRBV24-1, the J gene TRBJ1-1; possibly TRBD1 for D (5 bases). The ends were cut back, 8 bases at V and 3 bases at J, with 12 bases in the middle. The germline CDR1 and CDR2 sequences are KGHDR and SFDVKD. This CDR3 is built from 13 residues. In DNA, the CDR3 is TGTGCCACCAAAGCAGGGCTTCACACTGAAGCTTTCTTT. It yields the protein CATKAGLHTEAFF.